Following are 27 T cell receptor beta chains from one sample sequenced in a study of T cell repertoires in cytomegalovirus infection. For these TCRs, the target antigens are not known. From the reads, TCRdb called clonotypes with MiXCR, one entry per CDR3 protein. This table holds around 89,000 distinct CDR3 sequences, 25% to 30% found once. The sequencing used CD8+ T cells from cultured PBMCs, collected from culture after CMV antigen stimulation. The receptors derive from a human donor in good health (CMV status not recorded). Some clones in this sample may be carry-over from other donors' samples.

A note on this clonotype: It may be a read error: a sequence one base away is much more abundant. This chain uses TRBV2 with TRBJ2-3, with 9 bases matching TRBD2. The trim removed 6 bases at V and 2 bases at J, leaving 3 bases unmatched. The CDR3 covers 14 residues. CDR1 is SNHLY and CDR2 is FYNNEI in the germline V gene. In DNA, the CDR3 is TGTGCCAGCAGCTGGACTAGCGCCACAGATACGCAGTATTTT. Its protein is CASSWTSATDTQYF.

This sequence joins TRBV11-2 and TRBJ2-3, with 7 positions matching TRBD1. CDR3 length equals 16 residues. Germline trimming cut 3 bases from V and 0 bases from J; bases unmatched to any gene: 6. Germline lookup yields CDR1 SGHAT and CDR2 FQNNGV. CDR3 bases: TGTGCCAGCAGCTTCGGACAGGAGAGTAGCACAGATACGCAGTATTTT. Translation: CASSFGQESSTDTQYF.

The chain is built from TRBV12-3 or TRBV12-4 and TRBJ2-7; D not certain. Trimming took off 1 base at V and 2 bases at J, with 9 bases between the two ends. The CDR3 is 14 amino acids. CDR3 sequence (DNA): TGTGCCAGCAGTTTAGTAGGGCCAGCCTACGAGCAGTACTTC. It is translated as CASSLVGPAYEQYF.

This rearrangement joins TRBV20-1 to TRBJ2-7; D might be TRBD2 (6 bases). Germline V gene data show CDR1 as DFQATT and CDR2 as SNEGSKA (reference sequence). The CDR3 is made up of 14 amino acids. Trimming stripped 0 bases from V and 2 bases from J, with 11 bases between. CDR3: CSAREGGPTYEQYF. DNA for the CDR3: TGCAGTGCTAGAGAGGGGGGACCCACCTACGAGCAGTACTTC.

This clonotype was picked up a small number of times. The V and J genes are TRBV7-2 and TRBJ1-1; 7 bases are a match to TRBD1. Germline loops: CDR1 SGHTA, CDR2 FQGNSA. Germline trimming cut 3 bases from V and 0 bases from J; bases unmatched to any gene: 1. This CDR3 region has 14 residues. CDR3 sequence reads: CASSFQGVNTEAFF. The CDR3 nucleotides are TGTGCCAGCAGCTTCCAGGGGGTGAACACTGAAGCTTTCTTT.

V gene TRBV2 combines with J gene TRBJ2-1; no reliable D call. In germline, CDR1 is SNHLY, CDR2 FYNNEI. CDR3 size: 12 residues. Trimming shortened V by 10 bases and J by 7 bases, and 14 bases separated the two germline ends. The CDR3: CATLDPPNEQFF. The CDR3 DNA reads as TGTGCCACCTTGGACCCCCCAAATGAGCAGTTCTTC.

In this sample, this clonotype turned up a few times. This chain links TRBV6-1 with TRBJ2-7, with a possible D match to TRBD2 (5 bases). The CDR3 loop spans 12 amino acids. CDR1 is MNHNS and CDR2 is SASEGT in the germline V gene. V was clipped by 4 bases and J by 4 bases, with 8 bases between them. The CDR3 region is CASSGLAYEQYF. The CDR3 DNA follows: TGTGCCAGCAGTGGGTTAGCGTACGAGCAGTACTTC.

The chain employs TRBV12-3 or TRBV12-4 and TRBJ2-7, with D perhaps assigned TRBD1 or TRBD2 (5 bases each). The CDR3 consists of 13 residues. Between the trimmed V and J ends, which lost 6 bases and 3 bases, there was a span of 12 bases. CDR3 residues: CASSYMGDYEQYF. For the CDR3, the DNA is TGTGCCAGCAGCTATATGGGGGACTACGAGCAGTACTTC.

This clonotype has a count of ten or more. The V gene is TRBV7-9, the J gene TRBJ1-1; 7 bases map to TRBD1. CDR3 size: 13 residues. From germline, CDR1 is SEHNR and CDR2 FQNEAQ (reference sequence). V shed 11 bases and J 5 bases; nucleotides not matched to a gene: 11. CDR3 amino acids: CAVYDRVGTEAFF. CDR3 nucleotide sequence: TGTGCCGTATATGACAGGGTGGGGACTGAAGCTTTCTTT.

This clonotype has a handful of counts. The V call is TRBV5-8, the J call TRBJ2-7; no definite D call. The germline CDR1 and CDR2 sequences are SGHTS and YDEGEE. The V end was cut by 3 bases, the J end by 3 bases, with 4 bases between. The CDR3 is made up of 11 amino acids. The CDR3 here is CASSWNYEQYF. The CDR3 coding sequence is TGTGCCAGCAGCTGGAACTACGAGCAGTACTTC.

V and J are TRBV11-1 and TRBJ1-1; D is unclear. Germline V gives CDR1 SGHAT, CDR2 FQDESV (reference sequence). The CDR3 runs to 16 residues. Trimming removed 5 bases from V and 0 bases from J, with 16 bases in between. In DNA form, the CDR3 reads TGTGCCAGCAGCCCGATGGCGGGCTGGATGAACACTGAAGCTTTCTTT. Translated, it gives CASSPMAGWMNTEAFF.

CDR3 in amino acids: CASSVLAGGSYNEQFF. DNA of the CDR3: TGTGCCAGCAGCGTACTAGCGGGGGGCTCCTACAATGAGCAGTTCTTC. This sequence joins TRBV7-8 and TRBJ2-1; 12 bases agree with TRBD2. Trimming removed 5 bases from V and 0 bases from J; junction bases left unmatched: 2. This CDR3 contains 16 residues. Germline CDR1 and CDR2: SGHVS and FQNEAQ.

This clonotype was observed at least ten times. CDR3 sequence (DNA): TGTGCCATCAGTGAGTCGACGGCGTCAGGGGACCCCAACTATGGCTACACCTTC. Protein product: CAISESTASGDPNYGYTF. The V gene is TRBV10-3, the J gene TRBJ1-2; a weak D match, TRBD1 (6 bases). The CDR3 extends over 18 amino acids. Germline lookup yields CDR1 ENHRY and CDR2 SYGVKD. The V and J ends lost 0 bases and 2 bases respectively, with 19 bases between them.

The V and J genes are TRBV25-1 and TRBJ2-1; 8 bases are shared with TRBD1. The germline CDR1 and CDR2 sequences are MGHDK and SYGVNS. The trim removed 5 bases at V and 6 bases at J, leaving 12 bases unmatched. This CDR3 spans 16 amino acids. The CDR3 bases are TGTGCCAGCAGTCCGCCGTCAGGGGGCATTCCCAATGAGCAGTTCTTC. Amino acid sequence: CASSPPSGGIPNEQFF. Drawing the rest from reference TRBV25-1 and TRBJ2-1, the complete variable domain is EADIYQTPRYLVIGTGKKITLECSQTMGHDKMYWYQQDPGMELHLIHYSYGVNSTEKGDLSSESTVSRIRTEHFPLTLESARPSHTSQYLCASSPPSGGIPNEQFFGPGTRLTVL.

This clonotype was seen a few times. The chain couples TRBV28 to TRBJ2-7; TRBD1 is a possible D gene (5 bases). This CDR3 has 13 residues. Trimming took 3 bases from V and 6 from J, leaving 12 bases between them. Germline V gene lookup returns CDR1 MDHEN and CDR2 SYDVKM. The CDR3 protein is CASSLGRQREQYF. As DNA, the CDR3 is TGTGCCAGCAGTTTGGGCCGACAGCGCGAGCAGTACTTC.

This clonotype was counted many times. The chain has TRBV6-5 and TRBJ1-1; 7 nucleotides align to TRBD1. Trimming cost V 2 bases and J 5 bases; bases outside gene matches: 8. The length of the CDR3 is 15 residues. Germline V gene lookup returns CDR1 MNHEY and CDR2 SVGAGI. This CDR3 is CASSYNRGKWTEAFF. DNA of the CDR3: TGTGCCAGCAGTTACAACAGGGGCAAGTGGACTGAAGCTTTCTTT.

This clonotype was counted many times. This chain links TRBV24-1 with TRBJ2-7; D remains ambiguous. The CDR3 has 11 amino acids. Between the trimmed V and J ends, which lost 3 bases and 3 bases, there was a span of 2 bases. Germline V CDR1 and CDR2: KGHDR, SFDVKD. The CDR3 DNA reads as TGTGCCACCAGTGATGGCTACGAGCAGTACTTC. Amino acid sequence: CATSDGYEQYF.

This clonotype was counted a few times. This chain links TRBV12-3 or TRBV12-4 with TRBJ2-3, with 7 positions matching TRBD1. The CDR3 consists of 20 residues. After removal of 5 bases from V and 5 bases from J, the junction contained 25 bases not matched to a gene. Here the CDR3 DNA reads TGTGCCAGCAGTCCCTCCCCCGCAAGAATGACAGGGCCGGCGGAAGATACGCAGTATTTT. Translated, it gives CASSPSPARMTGPAEDTQYF.

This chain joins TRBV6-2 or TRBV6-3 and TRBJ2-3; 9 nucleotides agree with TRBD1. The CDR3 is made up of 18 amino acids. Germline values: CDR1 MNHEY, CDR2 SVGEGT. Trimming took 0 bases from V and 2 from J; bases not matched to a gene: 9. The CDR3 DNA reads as TGTGCCAGCAGTTACTCGATCCGTGGGACAGGGATCACAGATACGCAGTATTTT. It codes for CASSYSIRGTGITDTQYF.

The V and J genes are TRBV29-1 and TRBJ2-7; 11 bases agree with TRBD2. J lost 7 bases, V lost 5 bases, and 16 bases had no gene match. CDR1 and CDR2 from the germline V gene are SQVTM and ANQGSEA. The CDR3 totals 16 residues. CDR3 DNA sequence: TGCAGCGTTACTCCCCAACTAGCGGGGGAACTTCGGGAGCAGTACTTC. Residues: CSVTPQLAGELREQYF.

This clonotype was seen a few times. The CDR3 coding sequence is TGTGCCACCTGGTGGAACACTGAAGCTTTCTTT. Its protein is CATWWNTEAFF. The chain joins TRBV7-9 to TRBJ1-1, with D unresolved. This CDR3 is built from 11 residues. Trimming cost V 10 bases and J 1 base, with 7 bases left between them. Per the germline V gene, CDR1 is SEHNR and CDR2 is FQNEAQ (reference sequence).

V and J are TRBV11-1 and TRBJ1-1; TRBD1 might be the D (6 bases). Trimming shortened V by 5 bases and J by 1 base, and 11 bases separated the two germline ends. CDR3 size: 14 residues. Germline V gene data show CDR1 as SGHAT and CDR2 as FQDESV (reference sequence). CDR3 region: CASSLLDRNTEAFF. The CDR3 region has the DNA TGTGCCAGCAGCCTTTTGGACAGGAACACTGAAGCTTTCTTT.

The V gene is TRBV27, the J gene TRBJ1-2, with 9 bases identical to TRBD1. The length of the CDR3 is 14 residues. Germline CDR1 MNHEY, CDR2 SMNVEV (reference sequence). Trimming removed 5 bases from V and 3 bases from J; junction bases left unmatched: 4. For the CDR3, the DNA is TGTGCCAGCAGTCCGGGGACAGGGTACTATGGCTACACCTTC. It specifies CASSPGTGYYGYTF.

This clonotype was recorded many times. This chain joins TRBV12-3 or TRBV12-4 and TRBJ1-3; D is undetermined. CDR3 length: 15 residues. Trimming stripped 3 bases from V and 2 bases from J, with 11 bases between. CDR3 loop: CASSLFGFPGNTIYF. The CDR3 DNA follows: TGTGCCAGCAGTTTGTTTGGGTTCCCTGGAAACACCATATATTTT.

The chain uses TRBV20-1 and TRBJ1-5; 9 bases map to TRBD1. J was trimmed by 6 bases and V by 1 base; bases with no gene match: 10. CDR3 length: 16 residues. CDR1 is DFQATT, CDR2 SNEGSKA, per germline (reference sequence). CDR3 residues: CSARAPGTGRGQPQHF. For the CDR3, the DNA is TGCAGTGCTAGAGCTCCCGGGACAGGGCGAGGTCAGCCCCAGCATTTT.

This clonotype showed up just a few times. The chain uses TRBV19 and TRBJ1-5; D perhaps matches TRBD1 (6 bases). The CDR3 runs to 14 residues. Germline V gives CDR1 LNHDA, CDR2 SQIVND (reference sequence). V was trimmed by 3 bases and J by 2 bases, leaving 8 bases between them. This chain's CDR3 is CASSMRGRNQPQHF. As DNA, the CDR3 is TGTGCCAGTAGTATGCGGGGGCGCAATCAGCCCCAGCATTTT.

CDR3 sequence (DNA): TGCAGCGTTGCGGAAGGGGGCAATCAGCCCCAGCATTTT. It yields the protein CSVAEGGNQPQHF. The V gene is TRBV29-1, the J gene TRBJ1-5; a possible D gene is TRBD1 (5 bases). CDR3 size: 13 residues. Trimming took 4 bases from V and 2 from J, leaving 9 bases between them. Germline lookup yields CDR1 SQVTM and CDR2 ANQGSEA.